The 10 T cell receptor beta chains presented below share a single source sample, sequenced in a study of molecular identifiers for immune sequencing clone quantification (dated by TCRdb to the late 2010s). The method was PCR. Sequencing was performed on a NextSeq 500. TCRdb reprocessing: public reads trimmed at Q25 with fastp, clones called with MiXCR, in-frame beta chains kept. Rows with a matching CDR3 protein are joined into one entry that keeps the most common DNA and genes. Here the sample has about 510,000 distinct CDR3 sequences; around 23% occur a single time. The leading ten clones occupy under 0.8% of the sample. Specimen: naive CD8+ T cells from blood, with Jurkat cell RNA spiked in. Explained via the paper, the cell subset or site label denotes: FACS-sorted CD8+CD4-CCR7+CD45RA+ naive T cells. Receptors originate from a human donor in good health. Some libraries in this study had Jurkat cell RNA spiked in.

This clonotype was detected many times. V is TRBV28 and J is TRBJ2-7; D assignment may be TRBD1 or TRBD2 (5 bases each). Germline values: CDR1 MDHEN, CDR2 SYDVKM. The CDR3 has 14 amino acids. Trimming cost V 6 bases and J 5 bases, with 17 bases left between them. The CDR3 region is CASSLTAAVDEQYF. CDR3 sequence (DNA): TGTGCCAGCAGCCTGACAGCGGCCGTAGACGAGCAGTACTTC. Looking up the rest from reference TRBV28 and TRBJ2-7 gives the full variable domain: DVKVTQSSRYLVKRTGEKVFLECVQDMDHENMFWYRQDPGLGLRLIYFSYDVKMKEKGDIPEGYSVSREKKERFSLILESASTNQTSMYLCASSLTAAVDEQYFGPGTRLTVT.

This clonotype was observed a few times. The V gene is TRBV20-1, the J gene TRBJ2-2; TRBD2 aligns across 12 bases. This CDR3 is built from 17 residues. V shed 0 bases, J shed 2 bases, and the junction held 4 bases outside the gene matches. The germline CDR1 and CDR2 sequences are DFQATT and SNEGSKA (reference sequence). CDR3 protein: CSARESSGGVNTGELFF. The CDR3 DNA follows: TGCAGTGCTAGAGAGTCTAGCGGGGGGGTAAACACCGGGGAGCTGTTTTTT.

The chain couples TRBV7-9 to TRBJ2-7; 8 nucleotides match TRBD1. Germline V gene lookup returns CDR1 SEHNR and CDR2 FQNEAQ (reference sequence). Trimming at V came to 5 bases and at J to 3 bases, leaving 12 bases not matched to a gene. This CDR3 is built from 16 residues. CDR3 sequence (DNA): TGTGCCAGCAGCGACGGAACCGGGACAGGTGACTACGAGCAGTACTTC. Amino acids: CASSDGTGTGDYEQYF.

The chain has TRBV28 and TRBJ2-7; D is uncertain. The CDR3 has 13 residues. CDR1 and CDR2 from the germline V gene are MDHEN and SYDVKM. Trimming left V 3 bases short and J 5 bases short, with 11 bases between. The CDR3 DNA is TGTGCCAGCAGTTTTGCGCCTCCCAACGAGCAGTACTTC. It specifies CASSFAPPNEQYF.

This clonotype was seen repeatedly, ten times or more. CDR3 coding DNA: TGTGCCAGCAGAGCCGGGACTCCGACCCAAGAGACCCAGTACTTC. Amino acids: CASRAGTPTQETQYF. V usage is TRBV2 and J usage is TRBJ2-5; TRBD2 might be the D (6 bases). Trimming took off 6 bases at V and 1 base at J, with 15 bases between the two ends. Germline assignment: CDR1 SNHLY and CDR2 FYNNEI. The CDR3 sequence is 15 residues long.

This clonotype was observed a few times. V is TRBV10-1 and J is TRBJ2-3, with 10 bases identical to TRBD2. Germline CDR1 is WNHNN and CDR2 is SYGVQD (reference sequence). V lost 4 bases to trimming and J lost 4 bases; unmatched junction nucleotides: 5. CDR3 length: 15 residues. The CDR3 is CASSALAGGADTQYF. Here the CDR3 DNA reads TGCGCCAGCAGTGCCTTAGCGGGGGGAGCAGATACGCAGTATTTT.

The V and J genes are TRBV27 and TRBJ2-7, with D hard to call. This CDR3 contains 13 residues. Germline V gene sequence: CDR1 MNHEY, CDR2 SMNVEV (reference sequence). Trimming took off 5 bases at V and 3 bases at J, with 11 bases between the two ends. This CDR3 is CASSIQIYYEQYF. The CDR3 nucleotides read TGTGCCAGCAGTATTCAGATTTACTACGAGCAGTACTTC.

This clonotype was seen many times. V usage is TRBV2 and J usage is TRBJ2-3; 10 bases map to TRBD2. The CDR3 contains 12 residues. Germline V gene data show CDR1 as SNHLY and CDR2 as FYNNEI. Trimming at V came to 6 bases and at J to 14 bases, leaving 8 bases not matched to a gene. The DNA of the CDR3 is TGTGCCAGCAGGGACGGACTAGCGGCCGCGTATTTT. Translation gives CASRDGLAAAYF.

V is TRBV7-2 and J is TRBJ2-7; D ambiguous. The V gene lost 1 base and the J gene lost 4 bases, with 14 bases spanning the gap. There are 15 residues in the CDR3. CDR1 and CDR2 (germline): SGHTA, FQGNSA. The CDR3 nucleotides are TGTGCCAGCAGCTTAGGGGGTCGGATGTTATACGAGCAGTACTTC. This translates into CASSLGGRMLYEQYF.

A note on this clonotype: A read error may account for a junction end that differs from germline. The chain links TRBV4-1 to TRBJ1-1; D not certain. Germline values: CDR1 MGHRA, CDR2 YSYEKL. The CDR3 has 15 residues. The CDR3 region has the DNA TGCGCCAGCAGCCCGCTTGATGTTTCGGGGTCTGAAGCTCTCTTT. Amino acid sequence: CASSPLDVSGSEALF.